Shown below are 24 T cell receptor beta chains from a single sample sequenced in a study of regulatory T cells in long-lasting Graves disease. Stated time point: persistent/refractory GD, antithyroid drugs over 5 years with positive TRAb. The TCR library was prepared using RNA isolated from PBMCs. Assembly of TCR beta libraries relied on iRepertoire HTBI primers together with Arm-PCR of CDR3 regions. TCRdb recomputed calls from the multiplex PCR reads with MiXCR, one row per CDR3 protein. The table includes approximately 470,000 distinct CDR3 sequences, under 25% detected once. The source was peripheral blood mononuclear cells (PBMCs), collected when the disease was refractory, from a patient treated with antithyroid drugs. The receptors stem from a female donor with Graves disease.

V is TRBV15 and J is TRBJ2-6; D remains unclear. Looked up from germline, CDR1 is LNHNV and CDR2 is YYDKDF (reference sequence). Trimming took off 5 bases at V and 0 bases at J, with 11 bases between the two ends. This CDR3 comprises 16 residues. The DNA for the CDR3 is TGTGCCACCAGCGCCGGTTCCCTCTCTGGGGCCAACGTCCTGACTTTC. Translation: CATSAGSLSGANVLTF.

This clonotype was observed a handful of times. J is TRBJ1-1 and V is TRBV7-6; tentative D call: TRBD1 (5 bases). The CDR3 is made up of 11 amino acids. Trimming removed 5 bases at V and 9 bases at J, with 10 bases between. Germline values: CDR1 SGHVS, CDR2 FNYEAQ. The DNA of the CDR3 is TGTGCCAGCAGCCAAGGACAAAAAGCTTTCTTT. This codes for CASSQGQKAFF.

This clonotype was picked up many times. This chain connects TRBV4-1 to TRBJ2-7; D unresolved. V lost 1 base and J lost 6, with 7 bases in between. This CDR3 spans 12 amino acids. Germline CDR1 reads MGHRA; CDR2 reads YSYEKL. CDR3 nucleotide sequence: TGCGCCAGCAGCCAAGGAGAAGGCGAGCAGTACTTC. As protein: CASSQGEGEQYF.

This clonotype has a handful of counts. The rearrangement uses TRBV6-5 and TRBJ2-7; D unresolved. Germline V gene data show CDR1 as MNHEY and CDR2 as SVGAGI. The V end lost 2 bases, the J end lost 3 bases, and 5 bases lay between the germline ends. This CDR3 is built from 12 residues. The CDR3 DNA follows: TGTGCCAGCAGTTACGCGTTCTACGAGCAGTACTTC. It is translated as CASSYAFYEQYF.

V and J are TRBV20-1 and TRBJ2-7; weak D call: TRBD2 (5 bases). V shed 7 bases and J shed 7 bases, with 14 bases lying between them. The CDR3 totals 11 residues. CDR1 and CDR2 (germline): DFQATT, SNEGSKA (reference sequence). Written as DNA, the CDR3 is TGCAGTGTCCCGGGATTTTCTGAGCAGTACTTC. This codes for CSVPGFSEQYF.

The chain couples TRBV20-1 to TRBJ2-2; no reliable D call. V lost 7 bases and J lost 1, with 13 bases in between. The CDR3 covers 14 residues. CDR1 and CDR2 from the germline V gene are DFQATT and SNEGSKA (reference sequence). The DNA for the CDR3 is TGCAGTGTTGGCGGCGGAGAGAACACCGGGGAGCTGTTTTTT. Its translation is CSVGGGENTGELFF.

The CDR3: CASSCRDRDARRTDTQYF. CDR3 nucleotides: TGTGCCAGCAGTTGTCGGGACAGGGATGCCCGGCGGACAGATACGCAGTATTTT. The J gene is TRBJ2-3, the V gene TRBV28, with TRBD1 matching 9 bases. In germline, CDR1 is MDHEN, CDR2 SYDVKM. CDR3 length: 18 residues. V dropped 4 bases and J dropped 3; count of bases not matched to a gene: 14. The whole variable domain, remainder taken from reference TRBV28 and TRBJ2-3, is DVKVTQSSRYLVKRTGEKVFLECVQDMDHENMFWYRQDPGLGLRLIYFSYDVKMKEKGDIPEGYSVSREKKERFSLILESASTNQTSMYLCASSCRDRDARRTDTQYFGPGTRLTVL.

This clonotype appeared a few times. The chain is built from TRBV5-4 and TRBJ1-1; D is ambiguous. The germline V gene encodes CDR1 SGHNT and CDR2 YYREEE (reference sequence). The CDR3 is 11 residues long. Trimming shortened V by 8 bases and J by 5 bases, and 10 bases separated the two germline ends. CDR3 sequence (DNA): TGTGCCAGTTCCATGAGGACTGAAGCTTTCTTT. Amino acids: CASSMRTEAFF.

There are a few counts of this clonotype. The gene calls are TRBV27 and TRBJ1-4; D uncertain. CDR3 length equals 15 residues. V was trimmed by 5 bases and J by 4 bases, leaving 14 bases between them. The V gene's germline CDR1 is MNHEY and CDR2 SMNVEV (reference sequence). CDR3 DNA sequence: TGTGCCAGCAGTATCTCCGGACTTCGTAATGAAAAACTGTTTTTT. Amino acids: CASSISGLRNEKLFF.

This clonotype was picked up a small number of times. The chain couples TRBV6-1 to TRBJ2-3; TRBD2 matches 8 bases. J gave up 2 bases and V 5 bases, and 12 bases lay outside the gene matches. Germline V gives CDR1 MNHNS, CDR2 SASEGT. The CDR3 contains 17 residues. CDR3 nucleotide sequence: TGTGCCAGCAGTCGTATCTGGCGGGAGGAACCCACAGATACGCAGTATTTT. Protein: CASSRIWREEPTDTQYF.

This clonotype was recorded at least ten times. The V and J genes are TRBV15 and TRBJ1-2; TRBD1 is a possible D gene (6 bases). The CDR3 runs 14 residues. The ends were cut back, 0 bases at V and 5 bases at J, with 10 bases in the middle. The V gene's germline CDR1 is LNHNV and CDR2 YYDKDF (reference sequence). DNA for the CDR3: TGTGCCACCAGCAGAGATAGACAGGAATATGGCTACACCTTC. It translates to CATSRDRQEYGYTF.

This clonotype was observed once. Germline and junction disagree at one end, which may indicate a read error. The J gene is TRBJ1-2, the V gene TRBV5-1; no clear D gene. The germline V gene encodes CDR1 SGHRS and CDR2 YFSETQ. The CDR3 consists of 13 residues. CDR3 bases: TGTGCCAGCAGCCTCTGGGGAGGTGGCGGCTACACCTTC. Its translation: CASSLWGGGGYTF. The full variable domain, rest sourced from reference TRBV5-1 and TRBJ1-2, is KAGVTQTPRYLIKTRGQQVTLSCSPISGHRSVSWYQQTPGQGLQFLFEYFSETQRNKGNFPGRFSGRQFSNSRSEMNVSTLELGDSALYLCASSLWGGGGYTFGSGTRLTVV.

This clonotype has just a few counts. The chain is built from TRBV20-1 and TRBJ1-1, with D possibly TRBD1 on 6 matching bases. Per germline, CDR1 DFQATT and CDR2 SNEGSKA (reference sequence). The V gene lost 3 bases and the J gene lost 6 bases, with 20 bases spanning the gap. The CDR3 contains 15 residues. CDR3 bases: TGCAGTGCTAGGGCTGAGGGGGATTGGTATGCTGAAGCTTTCTTT. This translates into CSARAEGDWYAEAFF.

This clonotype was counted ten times or more. The chain has TRBV7-2 and TRBJ2-7; TRBD2 might be the D (7 bases). Trimming shortened V by 3 bases and J by 3 bases, and 18 bases separated the two germline ends. CDR3 size: 16 residues. Germline V lookup: CDR1 SGHTA, CDR2 FQGNSA. The CDR3 protein is CASSLVGGRGFYEQYF. As DNA, the CDR3 is TGTGCCAGCAGCTTGGTGGGAGGGAGGGGGTTCTACGAGCAGTACTTC.

The chain combines TRBV20-1 with TRBJ2-5, with TRBD1 identical over 9 bases. The J segment lost 5 bases and the V segment lost 5 bases, leaving 15 bases of the junction unmatched. CDR3 length: 16 residues. Germline V lookup: CDR1 DFQATT, CDR2 SNEGSKA (reference sequence). CDR3 loop: CSAPNLWTGVHETQYF. CDR3 coding DNA: TGCAGTGCTCCGAATTTATGGACAGGGGTGCACGAGACCCAGTACTTC.

This clonotype was recorded a few times. The chain recombines TRBV7-3 with TRBJ2-2; 8 bases match TRBD2. Germline V gene lookup returns CDR1 SGHTA and CDR2 FQGTGA. The CDR3 is 15 residues long. J gave up 6 bases and V 2 bases, and 5 bases lay outside the gene matches. The CDR3 bases are TGTGCCAGCAGCTTAGATCCTAGCGGGTCCGGGGAGCTGTTTTTT. Protein product: CASSLDPSGSGELFF. The full variable domain, with the rest looked up from reference TRBV7-3 and TRBJ2-2, is GAGVSQTPSNKVTEKGKYVELRCDPISGHTALYWYRQSLGQGPEFLIYFQGTGAADDSGLPNDRFFAVRPEGSVSTLKIQRTERGDSAVYLCASSLDPSGSGELFFGEGSRLTVL.

This clonotype was seen ten or more times. The chain employs TRBV7-2 and TRBJ2-5, with D tentatively TRBD1 or TRBD2 (5 bases each). The V gene lost 5 bases and the J gene lost 1 base, with 11 bases spanning the gap. Germline V CDR1 and CDR2: SGHTA, FQGNSA. CDR3 length: 14 residues. CDR3 sequence: CASSPGTLQETQYF. CDR3 DNA: TGTGCCAGCAGCCCAGGGACCCTCCAAGAGACCCAGTACTTC.

This clonotype has a count of ten or more. The chain combines TRBV29-1 with TRBJ2-7; 10 bases line up with TRBD2. Germline V gene data show CDR1 as SQVTM and CDR2 as ANQGSEA. The CDR3 loop spans 14 amino acids. V shed 4 bases and J 1 base; nucleotides not matched to a gene: 4. CDR3 sequence (DNA): TGCAGCGTTGCTAGCGGGAGAGGGTCCTACGAGCAGTACTTC. Residues: CSVASGRGSYEQYF.

This clonotype was seen many times. The gene calls are TRBV27 and TRBJ2-7; no definite D call. Trimming cost V 4 bases and J 4 bases, with 14 bases left between them. Germline CDR1 reads MNHEY; CDR2 reads SMNVEV (reference sequence). CDR3 size: 14 residues. CDR3 residues: CASSSADPPYEQYF. In DNA, the CDR3 is TGTGCCAGCAGTTCCGCGGATCCACCATACGAGCAGTACTTC.

The chain has TRBV5-6 and TRBJ2-7, with a weak D call TRBD1 (6 bases). V was clipped by 5 bases and J by 9 bases, with 30 bases between them. Germline V gene data show CDR1 as SGHDT and CDR2 as YYEEEE. The CDR3 is made up of 17 amino acids. The CDR3 loop is CASRRTADRPTHVGQYF. The CDR3 nucleotides are TGTGCCAGCAGACGGACAGCTGACAGGCCCACCCATGTGGGGCAGTACTTC. The full variable domain, rest sourced from reference TRBV5-6 and TRBJ2-7, is DAGVTQSPTHLIKTRGQQVTLRCSPKSGHDTVSWYQQALGQGPQFIFQYYEEEERQRGNFPDRFSGHQFPNYSSELNVNALLLGDSALYLCASRRTADRPTHVGQYFGPGTRLTVT.

In this sample, this clonotype turned up a few times. This chain links TRBV7-3 with TRBJ2-3, with a tentative D call TRBD1 (5 bases). The V gene's germline CDR1 is SGHTA and CDR2 FQGTGA. The CDR3 has 17 residues. Trimming took 1 base from V and 8 from J, leaving 22 bases between them. This CDR3 is CASSLNAGRATPATQYF. In nucleotides, the CDR3 is TGTGCCAGCAGCTTAAATGCAGGGCGAGCGACCCCCGCTACGCAGTATTTT. Complete variable domain (other parts from reference TRBV7-3 and TRBJ2-3): GAGVSQTPSNKVTEKGKYVELRCDPISGHTALYWYRQSLGQGPEFLIYFQGTGAADDSGLPNDRFFAVRPEGSVSTLKIQRTERGDSAVYLCASSLNAGRATPATQYFGPGTRLTVL.

The sample holds many counts of this clonotype. V and J are TRBV27 and TRBJ2-7, with D unclear. This CDR3 has 13 amino acids. Germline loops: CDR1 MNHEY, CDR2 SMNVEV (reference sequence). Trimming cost V 4 bases and J 3 bases, with 10 bases left between them. The CDR3 is CASSYTSDYEQYF. The CDR3 coding sequence is TGTGCCAGCAGTTATACCTCGGACTACGAGCAGTACTTC.

This clonotype was counted ten times or more. The J gene is TRBJ2-2, the V gene TRBV6-5, with D uncertain. The CDR3 is made up of 17 amino acids. Trimming cost V 2 bases and J 4 bases, with 17 bases left between them. Germline assignment: CDR1 MNHEY and CDR2 SVGAGI. The CDR3 loop is CASSYLPPPSVTGELFF. The CDR3 DNA sequence: TGTGCCAGCAGTTACCTGCCGCCTCCGAGTGTCACCGGGGAGCTGTTTTTT.

This clonotype was detected only a few times. This chain uses TRBV20-1 with TRBJ2-7; D is unresolved. CDR3 size: 13 residues. In germline, CDR1 is DFQATT, CDR2 SNEGSKA (reference sequence). The CDR3 coding sequence is TGCAGCCTCTACCTAGGTGGGAAGAACGAGCAGTACTTC. It encodes CSLYLGGKNEQYF.